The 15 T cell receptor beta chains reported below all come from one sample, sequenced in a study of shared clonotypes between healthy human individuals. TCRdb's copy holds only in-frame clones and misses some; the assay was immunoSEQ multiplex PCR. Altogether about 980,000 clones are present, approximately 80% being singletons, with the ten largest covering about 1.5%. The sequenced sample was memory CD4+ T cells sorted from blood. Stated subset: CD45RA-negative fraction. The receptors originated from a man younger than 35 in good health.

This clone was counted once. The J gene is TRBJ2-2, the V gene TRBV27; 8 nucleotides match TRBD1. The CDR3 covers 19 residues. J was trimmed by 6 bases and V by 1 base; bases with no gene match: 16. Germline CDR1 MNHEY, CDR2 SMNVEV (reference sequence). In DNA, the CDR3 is TGTGCCAGCAGTTTATTTTTTGGACAGGGTGTTTTAGGGTCCGGGGAGCTGTTTTTT. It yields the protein CASSLFFGQGVLGSGELFF.

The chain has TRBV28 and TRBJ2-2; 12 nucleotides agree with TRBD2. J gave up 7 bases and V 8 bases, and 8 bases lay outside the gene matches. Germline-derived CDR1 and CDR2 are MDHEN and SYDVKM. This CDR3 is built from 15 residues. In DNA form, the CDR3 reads TGTGCCAGCGCTAGCGGGGGGGGCCTCAGCGGGGAGCTGTTTTTT. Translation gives CASASGGGLSGELFF.

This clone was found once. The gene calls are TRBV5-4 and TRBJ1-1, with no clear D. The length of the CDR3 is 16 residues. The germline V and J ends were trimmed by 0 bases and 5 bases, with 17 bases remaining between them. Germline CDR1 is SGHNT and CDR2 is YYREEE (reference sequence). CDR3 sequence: CASSLGGTLGRTEAFF. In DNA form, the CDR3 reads TGTGCCAGCAGCTTGGGGGGTACGTTGGGAAGGACTGAAGCTTTCTTT.

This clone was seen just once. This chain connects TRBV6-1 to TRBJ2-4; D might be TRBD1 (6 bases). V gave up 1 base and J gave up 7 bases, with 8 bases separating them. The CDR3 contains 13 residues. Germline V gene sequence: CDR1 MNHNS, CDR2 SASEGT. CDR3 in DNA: TGTGCCAGCAGTGAAGATAGGGGGAACATTCAGTACTTC. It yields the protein CASSEDRGNIQYF.

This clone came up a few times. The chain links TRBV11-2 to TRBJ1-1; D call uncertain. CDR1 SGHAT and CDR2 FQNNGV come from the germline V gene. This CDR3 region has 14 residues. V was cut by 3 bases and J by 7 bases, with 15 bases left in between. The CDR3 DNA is TGTGCCAGCAGCTTCGGCATGGGAACAAGTGAAGCTTTCTTT. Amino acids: CASSFGMGTSEAFF.

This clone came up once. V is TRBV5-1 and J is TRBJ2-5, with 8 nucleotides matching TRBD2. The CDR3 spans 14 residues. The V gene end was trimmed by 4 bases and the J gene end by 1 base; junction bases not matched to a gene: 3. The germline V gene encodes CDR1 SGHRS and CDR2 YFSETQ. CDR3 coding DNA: TGCGCCAGCAGCCCCGGACTAGCCCAAGAGACCCAGTACTTC. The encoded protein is CASSPGLAQETQYF.

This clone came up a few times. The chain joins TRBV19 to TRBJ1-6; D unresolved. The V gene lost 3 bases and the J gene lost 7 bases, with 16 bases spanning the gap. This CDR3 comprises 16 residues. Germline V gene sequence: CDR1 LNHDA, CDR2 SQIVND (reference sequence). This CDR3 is CASSISSEAANSPLHF. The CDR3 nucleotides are TGTGCCAGTAGTATTAGTAGTGAGGCAGCAAATTCACCCCTCCACTTT.

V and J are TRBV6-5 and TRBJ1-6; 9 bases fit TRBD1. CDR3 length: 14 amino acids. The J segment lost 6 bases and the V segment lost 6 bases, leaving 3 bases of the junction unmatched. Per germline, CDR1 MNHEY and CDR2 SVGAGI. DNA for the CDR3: TGTGCCAGCAGAGCACAGGGGGCTAATTCACCCCTCCACTTT. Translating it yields CASRAQGANSPLHF.

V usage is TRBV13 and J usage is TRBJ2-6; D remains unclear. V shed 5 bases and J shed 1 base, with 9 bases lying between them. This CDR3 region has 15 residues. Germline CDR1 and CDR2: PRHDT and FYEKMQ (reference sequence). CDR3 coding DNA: TGTGCCAGCAGCATACAGCTGTCTGGGGCCAACGTCCTGACTTTC. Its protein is CASSIQLSGANVLTF.

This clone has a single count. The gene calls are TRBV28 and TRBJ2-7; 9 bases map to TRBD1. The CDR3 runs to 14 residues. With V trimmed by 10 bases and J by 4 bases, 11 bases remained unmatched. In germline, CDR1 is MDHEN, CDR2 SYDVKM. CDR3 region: CATTTGTGPYEQYF. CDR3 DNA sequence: TGTGCCACTACGACCGGGACAGGGCCTTACGAGCAGTACTTC.

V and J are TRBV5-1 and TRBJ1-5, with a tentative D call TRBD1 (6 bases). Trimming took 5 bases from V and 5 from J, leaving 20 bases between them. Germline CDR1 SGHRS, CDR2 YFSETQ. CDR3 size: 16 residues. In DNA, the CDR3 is TGCGCCAGCAGACGCGGGGGGGCGGAATTGGATCAGCCCCAGCATTTT. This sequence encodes CASRRGGAELDQPQHF.

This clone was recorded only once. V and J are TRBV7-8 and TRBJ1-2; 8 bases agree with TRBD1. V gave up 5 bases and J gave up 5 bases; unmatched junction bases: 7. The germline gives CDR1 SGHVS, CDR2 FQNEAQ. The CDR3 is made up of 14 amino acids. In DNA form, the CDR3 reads TGTGCCAGCAGCCCCAGGGGGCGCGGGTATGGCTACACCTTC. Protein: CASSPRGRGYGYTF.

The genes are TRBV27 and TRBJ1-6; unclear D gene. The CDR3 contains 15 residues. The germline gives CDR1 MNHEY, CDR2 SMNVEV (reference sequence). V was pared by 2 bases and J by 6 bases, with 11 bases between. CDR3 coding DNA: TGTGCCAGCAGTTTAAATGGCGGTGGTAATTCACCCCTCCACTTT. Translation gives CASSLNGGGNSPLHF.

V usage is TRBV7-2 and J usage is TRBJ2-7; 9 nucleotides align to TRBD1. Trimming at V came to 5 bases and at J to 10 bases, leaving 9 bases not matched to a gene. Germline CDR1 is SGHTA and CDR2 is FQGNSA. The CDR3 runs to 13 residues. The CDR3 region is CASSATWTGAQYF. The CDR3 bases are TGTGCCAGCAGCGCGACTTGGACAGGGGCCCAGTACTTC.

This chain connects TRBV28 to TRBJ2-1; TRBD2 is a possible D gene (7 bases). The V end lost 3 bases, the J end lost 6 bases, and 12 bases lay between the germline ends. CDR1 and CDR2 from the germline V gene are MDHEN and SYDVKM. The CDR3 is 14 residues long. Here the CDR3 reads CASSFRGGGNEQFF. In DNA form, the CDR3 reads TGTGCCAGCAGTTTCAGGGGAGGGGGCAATGAGCAGTTCTTC.